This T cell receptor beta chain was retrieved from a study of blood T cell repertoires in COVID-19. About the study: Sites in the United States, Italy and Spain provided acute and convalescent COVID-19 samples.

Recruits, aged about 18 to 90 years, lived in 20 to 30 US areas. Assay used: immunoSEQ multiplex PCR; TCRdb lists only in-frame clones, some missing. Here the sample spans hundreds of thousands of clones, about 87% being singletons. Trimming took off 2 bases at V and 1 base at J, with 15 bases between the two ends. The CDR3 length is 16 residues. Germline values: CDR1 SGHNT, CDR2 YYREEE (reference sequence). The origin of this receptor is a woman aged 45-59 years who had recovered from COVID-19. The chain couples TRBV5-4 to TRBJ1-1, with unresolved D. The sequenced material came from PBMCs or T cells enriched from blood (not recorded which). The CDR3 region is CASSLSSARRNTEAFF. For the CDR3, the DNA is TGTGCCAGCAGCTTATCGAGTGCGAGAAGGAACACTGAAGCTTTCTTT.